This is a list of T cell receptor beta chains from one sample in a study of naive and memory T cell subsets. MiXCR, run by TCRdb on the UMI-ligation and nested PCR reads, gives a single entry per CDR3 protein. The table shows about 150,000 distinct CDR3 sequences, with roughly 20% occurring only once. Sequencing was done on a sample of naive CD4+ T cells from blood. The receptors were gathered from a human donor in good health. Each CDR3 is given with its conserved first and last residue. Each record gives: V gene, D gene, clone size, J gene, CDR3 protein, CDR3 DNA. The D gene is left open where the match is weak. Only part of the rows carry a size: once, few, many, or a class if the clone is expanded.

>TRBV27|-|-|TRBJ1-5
CASSYGNSNQPQHF
TGTGCCAGCAGTTATGGAAATAGCAATCAGCCCCAGCATTTT
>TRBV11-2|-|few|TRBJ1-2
CASSFDGHGYTF
TGTGCCAGCAGCTTTGATGGTCATGGCTACACCTTC
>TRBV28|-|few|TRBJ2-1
CASTTLVGEYNEQFF
TGTGCCAGCACAACACTAGTTGGTGAATACAATGAGCAGTTCTTC
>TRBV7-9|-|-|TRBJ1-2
CASSSGDYGYTF
TGTGCCAGCAGCTCCGGAGACTATGGCTACACCTTC
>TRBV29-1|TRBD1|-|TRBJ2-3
CSASQGGTDTQYF
TGCAGCGCATCCCAGGGGGGCACAGATACGCAGTATTTT
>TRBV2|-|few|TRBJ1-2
CASSEAQLTANYGYTF
TGTGCCAGCAGTGAAGCGCAATTGACAGCGAACTATGGCTACACCTTC
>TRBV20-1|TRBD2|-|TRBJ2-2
CSARTSGRPGELFF
TGCAGTGCTAGAACTAGCGGGAGACCCGGGGAGCTGTTTTTT
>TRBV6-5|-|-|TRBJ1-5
CASSPAGRSQPQHF
TGTGCCAGCAGCCCGGCAGGGCGTAGTCAGCCCCAGCATTTT
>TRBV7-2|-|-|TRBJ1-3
CASSFGGPVSNTIYF
TGTGCCAGCAGCTTTGGTGGGCCGGTTTCGAACACCATATATTTT
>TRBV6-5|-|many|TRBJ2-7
CASRTGGRYEQYF
TGTGCCAGCAGGACGGGGGGCAGGTACGAGCAGTACTTC
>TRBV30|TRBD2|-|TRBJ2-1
CAWLGKIAGSLSSYNEQFF
TGTGCCTGGCTAGGGAAGATAGCGGGTTCCCTTAGCTCCTACAATGAGCAGTTCTTC
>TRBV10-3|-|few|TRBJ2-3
CATTSGTGTDTQYF
TGTGCCACTACGTCGGGGACCGGCACAGATACGCAGTATTTT
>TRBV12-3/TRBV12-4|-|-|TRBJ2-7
CASSLRRGREQYF
TGTGCCAGCAGTTTACGCAGGGGTCGCGAGCAGTACTTC
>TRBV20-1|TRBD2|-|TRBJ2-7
CSANPVAGGPGEQYF
TGCAGTGCCAACCCCGTAGCGGGAGGGCCGGGTGAGCAGTACTTC
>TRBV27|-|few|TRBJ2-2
CASRGAGELFF
TGTGCCAGCAGAGGGGCCGGGGAGCTGTTTTTT
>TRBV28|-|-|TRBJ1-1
CASSLFHQGNTEAFF
TGTGCCAGCAGTTTATTTCATCAGGGAAACACTGAAGCTTTCTTT
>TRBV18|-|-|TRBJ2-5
CASSPYVEETQYF
TGTGCCAGCTCACCCTATGTGGAAGAGACCCAGTACTTC
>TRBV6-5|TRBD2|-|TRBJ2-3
CASSYSGLAGESDTQYF
TGTGCCAGCAGTTACTCCGGACTAGCGGGAGAATCAGATACGCAGTATTTT
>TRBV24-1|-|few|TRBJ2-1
CATSDYGAYPYNEQFF
TGTGCCACCAGTGATTACGGGGCCTACCCATACAATGAGCAGTTCTTC
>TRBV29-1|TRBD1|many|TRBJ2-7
CSVIQGAYEQYF
TGCAGCGTTATACAGGGGGCCTACGAGCAGTACTTC
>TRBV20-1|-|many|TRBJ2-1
CSSGGNEQFF
TGCAGCAGCGGAGGCAATGAGCAGTTCTTC
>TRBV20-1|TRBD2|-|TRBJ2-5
CSARWLAGAETQYF
TGCAGTGCTAGATGGCTAGCGGGGGCGGAGACCCAGTACTTC
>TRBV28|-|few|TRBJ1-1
CASSLFRGLNTEAFF
TGTGCCAGCAGTTTATTCAGGGGACTGAACACTGAAGCTTTCTTT
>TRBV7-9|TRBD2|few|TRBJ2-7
CASSFIRGQKLAGGPYEQYF
TGTGCCAGCAGCTTTATCCGCGGACAGAAACTAGCGGGAGGGCCCTACGAGCAGTACTTC
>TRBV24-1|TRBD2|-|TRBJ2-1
CATSDSGRAINEQFF
TGTGCCACCAGTGACAGCGGGAGGGCAATCAATGAGCAGTTCTTC
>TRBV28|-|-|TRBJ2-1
CASKRPTVWEQFF
TGTGCCAGCAAACGTCCCACCGTGTGGGAGCAGTTCTTC
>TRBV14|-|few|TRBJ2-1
CASSQGGAIINEQFF
TGTGCCAGCAGCCAAGGGGGGGCGATTATCAATGAGCAGTTCTTC
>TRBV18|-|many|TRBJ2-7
CASSLKVGFSYEQYF
TGTGCCAGCTCCCTCAAAGTAGGATTCTCCTACGAGCAGTACTTC
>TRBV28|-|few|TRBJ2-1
CASSLLTIGEQFF
TGTGCCAGCAGTTTACTGACCATAGGTGAGCAGTTCTTC
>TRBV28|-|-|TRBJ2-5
CASTSPRFGETQYF
TGTGCCAGCACCTCCCCCCGGTTCGGAGAGACCCAGTACTTC
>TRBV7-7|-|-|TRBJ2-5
CASSLTWSETQYF
TGTGCCAGCAGCTTAACGTGGTCCGAGACCCAGTACTTC
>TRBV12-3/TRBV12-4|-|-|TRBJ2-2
CASSLQENTGELFF
TGTGCCAGCAGCCTACAGGAGAACACCGGGGAGCTGTTTTTT
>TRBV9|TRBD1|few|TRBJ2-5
CASSVMGQRVGETQYF
TGTGCCAGCAGCGTAATGGGACAGAGGGTCGGGGAGACCCAGTACTTC
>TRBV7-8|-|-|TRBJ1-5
CASSLHSENQPQHF
TGTGCCAGCAGCCTCCACAGCGAGAATCAGCCCCAGCATTTT
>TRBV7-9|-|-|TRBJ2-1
CASSLVQGGPTYNEQFF
TGTGCCAGCAGCTTAGTCCAGGGAGGACCGACCTACAATGAGCAGTTCTTC
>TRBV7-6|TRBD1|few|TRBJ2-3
CASTLGTGTDTQYF
TGTGCCAGCACCCTAGGGACAGGCACAGATACGCAGTATTTT
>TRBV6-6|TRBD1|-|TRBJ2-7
CASSYSQGAYEQYF
TGTGCCAGCAGTTACTCCCAGGGGGCGTACGAGCAGTACTTC
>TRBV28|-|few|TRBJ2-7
CASSFPITLYPNYEQYF
TGTGCCAGCAGTTTTCCCATCACCCTATACCCAAACTACGAGCAGTACTTC
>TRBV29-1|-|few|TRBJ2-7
CSVFHRDHEQYF
TGCAGCGTCTTCCACCGGGACCACGAGCAGTACTTC
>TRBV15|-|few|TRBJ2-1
CATSTAYNEQFF
TGTGCCACCAGCACTGCGTACAATGAGCAGTTCTTC
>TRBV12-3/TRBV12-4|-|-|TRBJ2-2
CANSFRRAGELFF
TGTGCCAACAGTTTTCGACGCGCCGGGGAGCTGTTTTTT
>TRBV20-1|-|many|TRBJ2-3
CSAPDRFTDTQYF
TGCAGTGCTCCTGACAGGTTCACAGATACGCAGTATTTT
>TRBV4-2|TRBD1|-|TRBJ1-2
CASSQGTVNYGYTF
TGTGCCAGCAGCCAGGGGACAGTGAACTATGGCTACACCTTC
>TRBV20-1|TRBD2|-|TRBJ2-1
CSARTVASGRSYNEQFF
TGCAGTGCTAGGACGGTGGCTAGCGGGAGATCCTACAATGAGCAGTTCTTC
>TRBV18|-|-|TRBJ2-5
CASSREQETQYF
TGTGCCAGCTCACGGGAACAGGAGACCCAGTACTTC
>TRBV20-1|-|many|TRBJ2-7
CSARTGTNYEQYF
TGCAGTGCTAGAACCGGGACAAACTACGAGCAGTACTTC
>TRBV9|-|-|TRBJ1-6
CASSGRRGRNSPLHF
TGTGCCAGCAGCGGTAGGCGGGGCCGGAATTCACCCCTCCACTTT
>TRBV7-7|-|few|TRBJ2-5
CASSSQLAWETQYF
TGTGCCAGCAGCTCTCAACTAGCCTGGGAGACCCAGTACTTC
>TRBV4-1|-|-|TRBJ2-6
CASSERGRDSSGANVLTF
TGCGCCAGCAGCGAAAGGGGCAGGGATTCTTCTGGGGCCAACGTCCTGACTTTC
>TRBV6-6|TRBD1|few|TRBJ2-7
CASSYGEGQGAYEQYF
TGTGCCAGCAGTTACGGCGAGGGACAGGGAGCCTACGAGCAGTACTTC
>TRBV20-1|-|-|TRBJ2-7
CSAPNPAEAYEQYF
TGCAGTGCTCCAAACCCGGCAGAAGCCTACGAGCAGTACTTC
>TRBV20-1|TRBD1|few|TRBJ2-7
CSATPGQANQYEQYF
TGCAGTGCCACTCCGGGACAGGCTAACCAATACGAGCAGTACTTC
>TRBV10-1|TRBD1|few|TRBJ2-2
CASSGSGTGNTGELFF
TGCGCCAGCAGTGGATCCGGGACAGGGAACACCGGGGAGCTGTTTTTT